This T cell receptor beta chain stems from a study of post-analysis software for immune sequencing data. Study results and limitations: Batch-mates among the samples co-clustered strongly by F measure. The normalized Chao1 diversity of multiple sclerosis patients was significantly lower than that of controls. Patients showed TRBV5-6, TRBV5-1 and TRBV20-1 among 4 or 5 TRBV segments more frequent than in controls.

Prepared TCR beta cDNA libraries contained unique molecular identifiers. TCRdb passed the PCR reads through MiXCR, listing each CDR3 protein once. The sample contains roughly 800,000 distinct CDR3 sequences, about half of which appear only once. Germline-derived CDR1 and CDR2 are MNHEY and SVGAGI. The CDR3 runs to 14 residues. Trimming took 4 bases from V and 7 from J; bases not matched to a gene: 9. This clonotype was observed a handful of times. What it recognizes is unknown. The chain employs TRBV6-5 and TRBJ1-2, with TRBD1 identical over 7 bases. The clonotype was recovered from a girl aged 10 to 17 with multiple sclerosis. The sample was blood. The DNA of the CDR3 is TGTGCCAGCAGTTTGGATCCAGGGGGGTCTGGCTACACCTTC. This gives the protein CASSLDPGGSGYTF.